This entry is about one T cell receptor (beta chain). Antigen: not known. Over chemoradiotherapy, repertoires were sampled more than once. The data derive from a study of chemoradiotherapy in HPV16-positive cancers. The V and J ends lost 2 bases and 7 bases respectively, with 20 bases between them. Looked up from germline, CDR1 is GTSNPN and CDR2 is SVGIG (reference sequence). The CDR3 covers 15 residues. Method: immunoSEQ multiplex PCR; TCRdb's copy keeps in-frame clones and lacks some. The sample contains tens of thousands of clones, more than 75% of which appear only once. Study-level findings and limits: Functional assays defining HPV-specific T cells used only two HPV16-positive patients. For HPV16-positive patients, expanding HPV-responsive T cells associated with longer recurrence-free survival. Non-HPV-specific T cells did not expand in tumors during treatment, whereas candidate HPV-specific clones and E7-related motifs did.

The chain has TRBV30 and TRBJ1-2; D unresolved. This receptor was taken from a human donor with HPV-associated anogenital cancer. The material was blood, obtained from a patient who underwent chemoradiotherapy. CDR3: CAWSITGVPGAGYTF. For the CDR3, the DNA is TGTGCCTGGAGTATCACCGGGGTGCCAGGTGCTGGCTACACCTTC.